Below, 24 T cell receptor beta chains from the same sample are listed, as sequenced in a study of siplizumab effects on memory and regulatory T cells. Repertoires were generated with immunoSEQ multiplex PCR, while TCRdb's copy carries only in-frame clones and drops some. The table has 45,000 to 60,000 clones, about 90% seen once. The sequencing sample was made of naive CD8+ T cells sorted from blood. The receptor set was obtained from a human donor in good health.

The gene calls are TRBV27 and TRBJ1-2; perhaps TRBD1 as D (5 bases). CDR1 is MNHEY and CDR2 is SMNVEV in the germline V gene (reference sequence). V was clipped by 4 bases and J by 6 bases, with 27 bases between them. The CDR3 consists of 18 residues. The CDR3 region has the DNA TGTGCCAGCAGTTCGCTTAGGGTGCAGTACTCGGGGGTTAATGGCTACACCTTC. Residues: CASSSLRVQYSGVNGYTF.

J is TRBJ2-5 and V is TRBV5-4, with D perhaps matching TRBD1 or TRBD2 (6 bases each). The CDR3 is 14 amino acids. V lost 0 bases to trimming and J lost 4 bases, with 10 bases between them. Germline values: CDR1 SGHNT, CDR2 YYREEE (reference sequence). The CDR3 DNA reads as TGTGCCAGCAGCTTGGAGGGGGGAGGAGAGACCCAGTACTTC. As protein: CASSLEGGGETQYF.

The V and J genes are TRBV5-4 and TRBJ2-1; TRBD2 matches 9 bases. Germline V CDR1 and CDR2: SGHNT, YYREEE (reference sequence). Losses at the gene ends were 3 bases for V and 3 bases for J; bases not matched to a gene: 13. The CDR3 runs 18 residues. Here the CDR3 DNA reads TGTGCCAGCAGCTCCTCAGCCGGGCGGGGGGGATTCTACAATGAGCAGTTCTTC. Protein product: CASSSSAGRGGFYNEQFF. The full variable domain, rest sourced from reference TRBV5-4 and TRBJ2-1, is ETGVTQSPTHLIKTRGQQVTLRCSSQSGHNTVSWYQQALGQGPQFIFQYYREEENGRGNFPPRFSGLQFPNYSSELNVNALELDDSALYLCASSSSAGRGGFYNEQFFGPGTRLTVL.

The chain joins TRBV27 to TRBJ2-1; 12 nucleotides line up with TRBD2. Losses at the gene ends were 3 bases for V and 9 bases for J; bases not matched to a gene: 9. Germline V gives CDR1 MNHEY, CDR2 SMNVEV (reference sequence). This CDR3 spans 16 amino acids. The CDR3 DNA reads as TGTGCCAGCAGTTTGGTTCTAGCGGGGGGGCCTGTTGAGCAGTTCTTC. It yields the protein CASSLVLAGGPVEQFF.

This clone was detected once. The chain uses TRBV29-1 and TRBJ2-7; possible D gene TRBD2, 6 bases. V lost 7 bases and J lost 3, with 19 bases in between. Germline V gene lookup returns CDR1 SQVTM and CDR2 ANQGSEA. This CDR3 spans 14 amino acids. The CDR3 DNA sequence: TGCAGCGCTCTTACCGATTCGGGGGTCTACGAGCAGTACTTC. Translated: CSALTDSGVYEQYF.

The V and J genes are TRBV19 and TRBJ1-1; D gene uncertain. The V end lost 8 bases, the J end lost 4 bases, and 8 bases lay between the germline ends. Germline V gene sequence: CDR1 LNHDA, CDR2 SQIVND (reference sequence). This CDR3 contains 11 residues. The CDR3 region is CASSGGTEAFF. The CDR3 region has the DNA TGTGCCAGTTCCGGCGGCACTGAAGCTTTCTTT.

This clone appeared a single time. The CDR3 DNA is TGCAGCGTTGACGCCAGATACAATGAGCAGTTCTTC. This codes for CSVDARYNEQFF. The V and J genes are TRBV29-1 and TRBJ2-1, with D uncertain. Germline V CDR1 and CDR2: SQVTM, ANQGSEA. The CDR3 is 12 residues long. V lost 3 bases to trimming and J lost 4 bases, with 7 bases between them.

This chain links TRBV19 with TRBJ2-7; 9 bases agree with TRBD2. The ends lost 10 bases at V and 4 bases at J; junction bases unmatched: 8. There are 13 residues in the CDR3. CDR1 LNHDA and CDR2 SQIVND come from the germline V gene (reference sequence). Written as DNA, the CDR3 is TGTGCCACCTCCTGGGGACTAGCTTACGAGCAGTACTTC. It specifies CATSWGLAYEQYF.

This clone came up once. The rearrangement links TRBV7-9 to TRBJ2-3, with D possibly being TRBD2 (6 bases). CDR1 is SEHNR and CDR2 is FQNEAQ in the germline V gene (reference sequence). V gave up 4 bases and J gave up 4 bases, with 15 bases separating them. The CDR3 consists of 15 residues. The CDR3 nucleotides read TGTGCCAGCAGCTGGGGGGACGGGAGCGCAGATACGCAGTATTTT. Translation: CASSWGDGSADTQYF.

The chain carries TRBV25-1 and TRBJ2-7; 7 bases align to TRBD2. The length of the CDR3 is 13 residues. Per germline, CDR1 MGHDK and CDR2 SYGVNS. The V and J ends lost 5 bases and 7 bases, in that order; junction bases with no gene match: 8. The CDR3 spells CASSLAVSSEQYF. DNA for the CDR3: TGTGCCAGCAGTCTAGCGGTTAGCTCTGAGCAGTACTTC.

The chain recombines TRBV4-1 with TRBJ1-5; D is perhaps TRBD1 (5 bases). CDR3 length: 15 residues. The germline V and J ends were trimmed by 3 bases and 0 bases, with 9 bases remaining between them. In germline, CDR1 is MGHRA, CDR2 YSYEKL. CDR3 nucleotides: TGCGCCAGCAGCCACTCCAGGGATAGCAATCAGCCCCAGCATTTT. As protein: CASSHSRDSNQPQHF.

The chain employs TRBV2 and TRBJ1-2, with 7 bases lining up with TRBD1. Germline values: CDR1 SNHLY, CDR2 FYNNEI. V dropped 3 bases and J dropped 6; count of bases not matched to a gene: 7. The CDR3 consists of 14 residues. CDR3 coding DNA: TGTGCCAGCAGTGATGCGACAGGGTCCCATGGCTACACCTTC. Residues: CASSDATGSHGYTF.

J is TRBJ2-7 and V is TRBV30; tentative D call: TRBD1 (6 bases). The CDR3 has 15 residues. CDR1 is GTSNPN, CDR2 SVGIG, per germline (reference sequence). V was clipped by 0 bases and J by 0 bases, with 12 bases between them. The CDR3 protein is CAWSVFDRSSYEQYF. CDR3 bases: TGTGCCTGGAGTGTCTTTGACAGGAGCTCCTACGAGCAGTACTTC.

This chain connects TRBV4-2 to TRBJ1-4; D is undetermined. The CDR3 is 17 residues long. Germline values: CDR1 LGHNA, CDR2 YNFKEQ. With 0 bases removed from V and 0 bases from J, the gap between germline ends came to 11 bases. The CDR3 DNA reads as TGTGCCAGCAGCCAAGATGTTTACGGAGCAACTAATGAAAAACTGTTTTTT. Amino acids: CASSQDVYGATNEKLFF.

In nucleotides, the CDR3 is TGTGCCAGTAGTCCCGAGAGTGGGGCCGAATCTGGGGCCAACGTCCTGACTTTC. Its translation: CASSPESGAESGANVLTF. V gene TRBV19 combines with J gene TRBJ2-6; TRBD1 is a possible D gene (5 bases). The CDR3 length is 18 residues. V was shortened by 5 bases and J by 1 base, with 18 bases between the two germline ends. Per germline, CDR1 LNHDA and CDR2 SQIVND (reference sequence).

The V call is TRBV2, the J call TRBJ2-1, with 9 bases that match TRBD2. This CDR3 region has 13 residues. Germline loops: CDR1 SNHLY, CDR2 FYNNEI. Trimming took 11 bases from V and 9 from J; bases not matched to a gene: 11. The CDR3 DNA follows: TGTGCCGGATATAGCGGGGGCAGGGGTGAGCAGTTCTTC. This gives the protein CAGYSGGRGEQFF.

This clone appeared a single time. The V gene is TRBV29-1, the J gene TRBJ2-3, with 10 bases lining up with TRBD2. CDR1 and CDR2 (germline): SQVTM, ANQGSEA. Germline trimming cut 0 bases from V and 4 bases from J; bases unmatched to any gene: 10. This CDR3 comprises 17 residues. CDR3 coding DNA: TGCAGCGTTGAAGATCGGGTCAGCGGGGGGGCCGCAGATACGCAGTATTTT. Its protein product is CSVEDRVSGGAADTQYF.

This clone has a single count. V usage is TRBV6-1 and J usage is TRBJ2-2, with TRBD1 matching 11 bases. Germline V gene data show CDR1 as MNHNS and CDR2 as SASEGT. Trimming cost V 2 bases and J 1 base; bases outside gene matches: 3. The CDR3 length is 17 residues. Here the CDR3 reads CASSELGTGGNTGELFF. The CDR3 DNA reads as TGTGCCAGCAGTGAACTTGGGACAGGGGGGAACACCGGGGAGCTGTTTTTT.

V usage is TRBV25-1 and J usage is TRBJ2-1, with 9 positions matching TRBD2. V shed 1 base and J 3 bases; nucleotides not matched to a gene: 7. Germline V gives CDR1 MGHDK, CDR2 SYGVNS. The length of the CDR3 is 17 residues. The CDR3 region has the DNA TGTGCCAGCAGTGAATCGCTAGCGGGACACCGCTACAATGAGCAGTTCTTC. Translation gives CASSESLAGHRYNEQFF. The full variable domain, rest sourced from reference TRBV25-1 and TRBJ2-1, is EADIYQTPRYLVIGTGKKITLECSQTMGHDKMYWYQQDPGMELHLIHYSYGVNSTEKGDLSSESTVSRIRTEHFPLTLESARPSHTSQYLCASSESLAGHRYNEQFFGPGTRLTVL.

The V gene is TRBV7-9, the J gene TRBJ2-1; D remains unclear. Per germline, CDR1 SEHNR and CDR2 FQNEAQ (reference sequence). The CDR3 has 12 amino acids. Trimming removed 7 bases at V and 3 bases at J, with 7 bases between. CDR3 bases: TGTGCCAGCATGACAAGCTACAATGAGCAGTTCTTC. As protein: CASMTSYNEQFF.

The chain links TRBV19 to TRBJ2-7, with 7 bases lining up with TRBD1. Losses at the gene ends were 5 bases for V and 0 bases for J; bases not matched to a gene: 7. Germline V gene data show CDR1 as LNHDA and CDR2 as SQIVND (reference sequence). This CDR3 is built from 15 residues. The CDR3 DNA is TGTGCCAGTAGTCCCAGGGACAGTAGCTCCTACGAGCAGTACTTC. This gives the protein CASSPRDSSSYEQYF. The variable domain in full, with the rest retrieved from reference TRBV19 and TRBJ2-7, is DGGITQSPKYLFRKEGQNVTLSCEQNLNHDAMYWYRQDPGQGLRLIYYSQIVNDFQKGDIAEGYSVSREKKESFPLTVTSAQKNPTAFYLCASSPRDSSSYEQYFGPGTRLTVT.

The chain has TRBV27 and TRBJ2-7, with D perhaps TRBD1 (5 bases). CDR3 size: 15 residues. Germline CDR1 is MNHEY and CDR2 is SMNVEV (reference sequence). Trimming removed 4 bases at V and 3 bases at J, with 16 bases between. CDR3 bases: TGTGCCAGCAGTTATAGGCAGGGTCTACTCTACGAGCAGTACTTC. The encoded protein is CASSYRQGLLYEQYF.

The chain couples TRBV6-5 to TRBJ2-2; TRBD2 matches at 7 bases. The CDR3 is made up of 12 amino acids. V trimming: 7 bases; J trimming: 6 bases; junction bases outside the gene matches: 2. Germline CDR1 reads MNHEY; CDR2 reads SVGAGI. CDR3 DNA: TGTGCCAGCAATGGGGGGGCCGGGGAGCTGTTTTTT. It encodes CASNGGAGELFF.

The chain carries TRBV11-1 and TRBJ1-1; 7 nucleotides align to TRBD1. J was trimmed by 1 base and V by 5 bases; bases with no gene match: 4. Germline V gives CDR1 SGHAT, CDR2 FQDESV (reference sequence). The CDR3 consists of 14 residues. The CDR3 DNA is TGTGCCAGCAGCAGAGGGACAGCGAACACTGAAGCTTTCTTT. Protein: CASSRGTANTEAFF.